The T cell receptor (beta chain) described here comes from a study of T cell responses to AZD1222 COVID-19 vaccine. General study findings and limits: Only six or seven AZD1222 recipients tested seropositive at baseline. Repertoires were obtained solely post-peak T cell response. Nearly half of spike-specific TCRs reportedly target unmutated variant regions. There were mostly white British donors and more females than males, and clonal diversity was possibly underestimated.

Points on this clone: The antigen is not known.

CDR3 length equals 18 residues. After removal of 2 bases from V and 5 bases from J, the junction contained 13 bases not matched to a gene. Germline CDR1 and CDR2: MGHRA and YSYEKL. Profiling relied on immunoSEQ multiplex PCR, and the TCRdb table lists in-frame clones only, not all of them. The table has around 70,000 clones, approximately 90% seen once; the top ten hold under 3%. The source is an adult in good health. V usage is TRBV4-1 and J usage is TRBJ2-1; 9 bases fit TRBD1. The sequencing here drew on peripheral blood, taken on day 0 of AZD1222 vaccination. CDR3 sequence: CASSQTLIRDRVHNEQFF. The DNA for the CDR3 is TGCGCCAGCAGCCAAACGTTAATCCGGGACAGGGTTCACAATGAGCAGTTCTTC.